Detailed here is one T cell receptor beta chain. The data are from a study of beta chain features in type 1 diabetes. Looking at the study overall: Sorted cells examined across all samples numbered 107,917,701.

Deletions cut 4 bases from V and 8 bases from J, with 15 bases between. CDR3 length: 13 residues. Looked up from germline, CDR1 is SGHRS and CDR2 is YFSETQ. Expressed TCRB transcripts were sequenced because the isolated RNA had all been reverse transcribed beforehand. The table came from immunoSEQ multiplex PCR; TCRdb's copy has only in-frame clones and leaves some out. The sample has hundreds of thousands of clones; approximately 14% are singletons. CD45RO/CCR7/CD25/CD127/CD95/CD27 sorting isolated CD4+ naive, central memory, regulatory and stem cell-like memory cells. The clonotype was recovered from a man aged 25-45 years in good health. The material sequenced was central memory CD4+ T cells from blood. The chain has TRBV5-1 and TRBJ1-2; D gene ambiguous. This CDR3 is CASSGYDEEGYTF. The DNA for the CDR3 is TGCGCCAGCAGCGGGTATGATGAGGAGGGCTACACCTTC.